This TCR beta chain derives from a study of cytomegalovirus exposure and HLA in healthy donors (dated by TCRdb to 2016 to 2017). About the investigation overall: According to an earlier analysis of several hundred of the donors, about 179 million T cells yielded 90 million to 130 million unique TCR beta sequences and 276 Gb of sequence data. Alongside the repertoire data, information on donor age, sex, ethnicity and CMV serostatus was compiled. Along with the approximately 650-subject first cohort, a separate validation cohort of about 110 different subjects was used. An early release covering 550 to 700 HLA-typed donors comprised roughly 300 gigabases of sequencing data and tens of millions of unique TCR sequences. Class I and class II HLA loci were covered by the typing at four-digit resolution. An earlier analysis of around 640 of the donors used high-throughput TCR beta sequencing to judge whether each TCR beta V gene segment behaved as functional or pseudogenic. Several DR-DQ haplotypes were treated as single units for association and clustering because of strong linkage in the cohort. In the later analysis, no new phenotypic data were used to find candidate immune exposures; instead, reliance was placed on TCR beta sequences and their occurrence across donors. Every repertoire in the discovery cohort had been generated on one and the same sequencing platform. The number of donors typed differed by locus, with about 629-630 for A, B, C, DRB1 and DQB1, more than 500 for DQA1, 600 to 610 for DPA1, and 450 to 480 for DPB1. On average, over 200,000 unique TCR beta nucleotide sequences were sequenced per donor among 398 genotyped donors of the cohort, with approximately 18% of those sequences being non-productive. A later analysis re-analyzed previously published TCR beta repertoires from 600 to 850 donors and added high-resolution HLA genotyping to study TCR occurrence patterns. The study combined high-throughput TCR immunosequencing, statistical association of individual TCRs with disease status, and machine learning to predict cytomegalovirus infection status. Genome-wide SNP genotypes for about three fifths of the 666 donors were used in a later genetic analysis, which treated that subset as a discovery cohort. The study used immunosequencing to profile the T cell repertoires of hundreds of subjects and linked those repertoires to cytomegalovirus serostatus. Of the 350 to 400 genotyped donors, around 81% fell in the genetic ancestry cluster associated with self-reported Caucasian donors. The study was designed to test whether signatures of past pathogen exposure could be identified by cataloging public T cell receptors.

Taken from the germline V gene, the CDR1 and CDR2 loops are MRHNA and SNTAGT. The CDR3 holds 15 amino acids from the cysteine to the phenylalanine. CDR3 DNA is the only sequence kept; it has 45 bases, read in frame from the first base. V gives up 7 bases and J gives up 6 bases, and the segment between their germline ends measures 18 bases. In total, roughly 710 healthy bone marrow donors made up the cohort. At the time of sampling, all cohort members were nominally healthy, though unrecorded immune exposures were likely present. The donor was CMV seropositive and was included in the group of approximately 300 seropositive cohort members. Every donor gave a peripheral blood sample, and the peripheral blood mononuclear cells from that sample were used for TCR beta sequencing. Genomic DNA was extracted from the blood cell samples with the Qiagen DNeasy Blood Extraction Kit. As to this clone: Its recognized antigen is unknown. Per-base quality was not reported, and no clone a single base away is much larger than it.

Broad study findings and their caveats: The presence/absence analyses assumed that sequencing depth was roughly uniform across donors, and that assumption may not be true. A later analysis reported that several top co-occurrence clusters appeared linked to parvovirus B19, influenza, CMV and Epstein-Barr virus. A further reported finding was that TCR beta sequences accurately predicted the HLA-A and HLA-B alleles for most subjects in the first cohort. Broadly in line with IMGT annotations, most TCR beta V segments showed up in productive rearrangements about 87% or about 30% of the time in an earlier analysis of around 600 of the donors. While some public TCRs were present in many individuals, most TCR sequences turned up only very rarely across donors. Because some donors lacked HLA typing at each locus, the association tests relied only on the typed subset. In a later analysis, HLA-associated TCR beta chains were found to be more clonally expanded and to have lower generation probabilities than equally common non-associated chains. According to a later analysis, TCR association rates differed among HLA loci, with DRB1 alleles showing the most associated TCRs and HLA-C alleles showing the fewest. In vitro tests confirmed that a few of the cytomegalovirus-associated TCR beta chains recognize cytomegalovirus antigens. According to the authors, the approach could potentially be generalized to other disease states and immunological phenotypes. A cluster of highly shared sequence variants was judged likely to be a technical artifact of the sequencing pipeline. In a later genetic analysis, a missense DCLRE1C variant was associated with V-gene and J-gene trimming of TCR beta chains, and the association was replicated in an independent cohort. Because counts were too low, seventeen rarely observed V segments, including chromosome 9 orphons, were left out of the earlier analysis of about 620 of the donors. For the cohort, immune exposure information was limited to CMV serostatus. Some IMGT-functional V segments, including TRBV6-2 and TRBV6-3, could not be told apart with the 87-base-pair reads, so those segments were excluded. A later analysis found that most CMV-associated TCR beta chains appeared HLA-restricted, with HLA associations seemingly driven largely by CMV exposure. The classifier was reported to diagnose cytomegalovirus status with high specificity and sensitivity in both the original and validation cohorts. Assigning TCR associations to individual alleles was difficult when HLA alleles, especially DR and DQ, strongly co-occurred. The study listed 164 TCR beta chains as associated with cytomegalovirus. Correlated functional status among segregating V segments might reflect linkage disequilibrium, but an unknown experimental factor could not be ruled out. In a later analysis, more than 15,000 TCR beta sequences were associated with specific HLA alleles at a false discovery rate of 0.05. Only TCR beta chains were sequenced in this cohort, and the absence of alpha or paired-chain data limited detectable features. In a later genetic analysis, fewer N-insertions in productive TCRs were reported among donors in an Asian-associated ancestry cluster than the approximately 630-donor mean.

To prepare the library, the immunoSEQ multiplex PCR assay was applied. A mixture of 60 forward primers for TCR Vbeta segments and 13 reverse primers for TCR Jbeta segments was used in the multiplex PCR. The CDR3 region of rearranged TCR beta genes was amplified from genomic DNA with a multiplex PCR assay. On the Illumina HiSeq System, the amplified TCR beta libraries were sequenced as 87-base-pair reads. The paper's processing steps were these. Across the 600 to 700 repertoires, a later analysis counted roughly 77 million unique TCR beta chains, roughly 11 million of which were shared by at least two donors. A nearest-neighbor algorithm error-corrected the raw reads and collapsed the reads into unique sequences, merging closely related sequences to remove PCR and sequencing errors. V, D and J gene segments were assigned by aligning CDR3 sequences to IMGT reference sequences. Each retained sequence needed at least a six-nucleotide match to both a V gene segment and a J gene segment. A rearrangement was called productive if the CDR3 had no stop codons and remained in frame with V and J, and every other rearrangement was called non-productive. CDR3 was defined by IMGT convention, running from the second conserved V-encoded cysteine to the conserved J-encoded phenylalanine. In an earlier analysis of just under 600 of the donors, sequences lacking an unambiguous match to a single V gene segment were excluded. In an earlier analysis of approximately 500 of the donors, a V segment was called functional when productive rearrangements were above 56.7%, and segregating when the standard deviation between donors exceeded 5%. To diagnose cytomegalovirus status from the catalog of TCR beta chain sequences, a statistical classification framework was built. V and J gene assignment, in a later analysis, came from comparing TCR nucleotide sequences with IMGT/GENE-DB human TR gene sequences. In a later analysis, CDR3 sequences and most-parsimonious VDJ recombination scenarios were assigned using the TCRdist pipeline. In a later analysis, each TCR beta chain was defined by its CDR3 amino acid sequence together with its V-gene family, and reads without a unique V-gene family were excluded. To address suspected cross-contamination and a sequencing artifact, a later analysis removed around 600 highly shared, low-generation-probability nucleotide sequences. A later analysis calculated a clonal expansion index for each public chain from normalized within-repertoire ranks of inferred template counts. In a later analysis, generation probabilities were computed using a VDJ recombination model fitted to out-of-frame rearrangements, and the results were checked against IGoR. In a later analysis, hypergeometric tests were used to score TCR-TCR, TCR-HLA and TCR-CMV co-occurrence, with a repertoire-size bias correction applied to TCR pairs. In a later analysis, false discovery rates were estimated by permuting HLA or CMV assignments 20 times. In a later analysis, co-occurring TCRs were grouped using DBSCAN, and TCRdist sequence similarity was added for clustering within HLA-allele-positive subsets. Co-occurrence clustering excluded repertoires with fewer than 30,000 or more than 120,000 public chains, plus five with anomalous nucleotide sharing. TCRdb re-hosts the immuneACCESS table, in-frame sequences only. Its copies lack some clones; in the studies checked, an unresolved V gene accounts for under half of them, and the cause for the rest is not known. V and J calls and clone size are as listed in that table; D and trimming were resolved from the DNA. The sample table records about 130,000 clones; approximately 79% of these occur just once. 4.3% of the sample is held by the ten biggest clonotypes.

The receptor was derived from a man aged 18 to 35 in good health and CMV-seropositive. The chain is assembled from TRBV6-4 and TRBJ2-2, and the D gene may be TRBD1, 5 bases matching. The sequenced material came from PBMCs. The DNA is TGTGCCAGCACCCCAATGGCAGGGTACGCCGGGGAGCTGTTTTTT. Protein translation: CASTPMAGYAGELFF.